Given below is one T cell receptor beta chain in context. The trim removed 3 bases at V and 5 bases at J, leaving 8 bases unmatched. The CDR3 has 16 amino acids. Germline V gene data show CDR1 as MNHNS and CDR2 as SASEGT. The sample is drawn from a study of T cell responses to AZD1222 COVID-19 vaccine. The assay was immunoSEQ multiplex PCR, and TCRdb's table has in-frame clones only and misses some. The table includes 130,000 or so clones, approximately 91% detected once. The rearrangement links TRBV6-1 to TRBJ2-3; 10 bases align to TRBD2. This specimen was peripheral blood, taken on day 0 of AZD1222 vaccination. This receptor was taken from an adult in good health. The CDR3 coding sequence is TGTGCCAGCAGTGAGTTGAGCGGGGGGGCGTTAGATACGCAGTATTTT. Protein: CASSELSGGALDTQYF.